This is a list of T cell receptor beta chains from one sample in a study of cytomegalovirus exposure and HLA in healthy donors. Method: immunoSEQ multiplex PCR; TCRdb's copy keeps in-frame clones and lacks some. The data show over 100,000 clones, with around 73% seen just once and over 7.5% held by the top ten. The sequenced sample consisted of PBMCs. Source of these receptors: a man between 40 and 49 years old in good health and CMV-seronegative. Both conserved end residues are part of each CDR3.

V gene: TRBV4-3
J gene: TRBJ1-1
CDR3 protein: CASSPQRATPGAFF

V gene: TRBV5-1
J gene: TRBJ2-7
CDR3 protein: CASSSATGTGRYEQYF

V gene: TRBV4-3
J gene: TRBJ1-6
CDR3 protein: CASSQVRTENNSPLHF

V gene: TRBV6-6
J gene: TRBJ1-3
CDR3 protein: CASSYDRASGNTIYF

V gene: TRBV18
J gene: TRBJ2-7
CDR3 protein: CASSRREATYEQYF

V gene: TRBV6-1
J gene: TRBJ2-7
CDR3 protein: CASTGGVEQYF

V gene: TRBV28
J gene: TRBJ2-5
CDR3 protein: CASSFLTGSETQYF

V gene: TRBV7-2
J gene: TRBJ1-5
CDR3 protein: CASSRTGKQGEPQHF

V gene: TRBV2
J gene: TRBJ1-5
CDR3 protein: CASSASVRRAVQPQHF

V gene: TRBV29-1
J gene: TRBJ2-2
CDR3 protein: CSVEGGQGELFF

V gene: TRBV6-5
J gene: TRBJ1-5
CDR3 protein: CASRRQKNSNQPQHF

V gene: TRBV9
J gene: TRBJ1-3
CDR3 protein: CASSAGGLRGNTIYF